Sequencing of this T cell receptor beta chain was carried out in a study of T cell repertoires in cytomegalovirus infection (dated by TCRdb to between 2017 and 2020). The study in broad terms: Because public TCR beta signatures pointed to carriage of CMV infection together with the matching HLA type, the HLA type of each donor mattered for the analysis. Results the study describes overall, beyond this receptor: In both this cohort and an independent cohort of over 350 donors, the cumulative frequency of public TCR beta family members distinguished carriers of CMV infection plus the relevant HLA type. The ex vivo response was dominated by HLA-C-restricted CMV-specific TCR beta clonotypes, and the single most frequent clonotype in two of eight donors was supplied by these HLA-C-restricted clonotypes.

Via the germline V gene, CDR1 is SGHTA and CDR2 FQGNSA. Trimming takes 4 bases from V and 3 bases from J, and the germline ends sit 15 bases apart. The CDR3 runs 16 amino acids, cysteine and phenylalanine included. The only DNA kept is the CDR3, 48 bases in frame from the first base. This clonotype was found many times. Its antigen is still unknown. Base qualities are not provided; no much larger clone lies one nucleotide away. Sequencing relied on an Illumina HiSeq 1500. TCRdb reprocessed the public reads (quality trimming at Q25 with fastp, clone calling with MiXCR) and kept in-frame beta chains. Rows are unified per CDR3 protein, each entry keeping the most common DNA and genes. The sample table shows around 490,000 distinct CDR3 sequences, and around a quarter are seen once. The ten largest account for roughly 13% of the sample.

The origin of this receptor is a human donor in good health (CMV status not recorded). Some clones in this sample may be carry-over from other donors' samples. The sequence links TRBV7-2 to TRBJ2-2; the D gene assignment is ambiguous. Sequencing was performed on PBMCs. The DNA is as follows: TGTGCCAGCAGCTCAAAGGCTATTGGGGACACCGGGGAGCTGTTTTTT. It translates as CASSSKAIGDTGELFF.